The 26 T cell receptor beta chains presented below share a single source sample, sequenced in a study of Ad26.COV2.S vaccination and SARS-CoV-2 variants. Treatment denoted: around 19 received Ad26.COV2.S at low or high dose, single or two shots; about 5 received placebo; per-sample allocation not given. Sample collection was performed on day 63 after the first vaccine or placebo injection. TCRdb keeps only in-frame clones here, not all; method: immunoSEQ multiplex PCR. Of over 250,000 clones in the sample, around 87% were seen once. The specimen was peripheral blood, collected in a trial of Ad26.COV2.S vaccine versus placebo. The source of these receptors is a person between 18 and 60 years old who received the Ad26.COV2.S COVID-19 vaccine or a placebo.

Only one count was recorded for this clone. The V gene is TRBV5-1, the J gene TRBJ2-2; 7 bases line up with TRBD2. CDR1 and CDR2 (germline): SGHRS, YFSETQ. CDR3 length equals 16 residues. With V trimmed by 6 bases and J by 0 bases, 8 bases remained unmatched. CDR3 sequence: CASTPGGTTNTGELFF. For the CDR3, the DNA is TGCGCCAGCACCCCGGGGGGTACTACGAACACCGGGGAGCTGTTTTTT.

This clone was counted a single time. This sequence joins TRBV28 and TRBJ2-3; maybe TRBD1 (5 bases). The ends were cut back, 6 bases at V and 1 base at J, with 11 bases in the middle. CDR3 length: 14 residues. CDR1 and CDR2 from the germline V gene are MDHEN and SYDVKM. The DNA of the CDR3 is TGTGCCAGCAGGAAGGGGCCTGGCACAGATACGCAGTATTTT. Amino acids: CASRKGPGTDTQYF.

The sample holds one count of this clone. The J gene is TRBJ2-5, the V gene TRBV15; 7 bases are shared with TRBD2. The CDR3 is made up of 15 amino acids. Germline CDR1 and CDR2: LNHNV and YYDKDF (reference sequence). The J segment lost 5 bases and the V segment lost 4 bases, leaving 10 bases of the junction unmatched. The CDR3 DNA follows: TGTGCCACCAGCATAGGGGAGGGAAGGAGGGAGACCCAGTACTTC. Translation: CATSIGEGRRETQYF.

The gene calls are TRBV4-1 and TRBJ2-1; D gene unclear. The CDR3 contains 15 residues. In germline, CDR1 is MGHRA, CDR2 YSYEKL. Trimming removed 5 bases at V and 0 bases at J, with 11 bases between. The CDR3 DNA sequence: TGCGCCAGCAGCAGAATCCCTAACTCCTACAATGAGCAGTTCTTC. Its protein product is CASSRIPNSYNEQFF.

The V gene is TRBV5-1, the J gene TRBJ1-2; D perhaps matches TRBD1 (6 bases). The CDR3 is made up of 16 amino acids. Per germline, CDR1 SGHRS and CDR2 YFSETQ. V lost 0 bases to trimming and J lost 4 bases, with 16 bases between them. Here the CDR3 DNA reads TGCGCCAGCAGCTTGGCCGGGGCAGGGGAAGGCTATGGCTACACCTTC. It translates to CASSLAGAGEGYGYTF.

The V gene is TRBV4-1, the J gene TRBJ1-1, with 10 bases lining up with TRBD1. This CDR3 is built from 15 residues. The trim removed 1 base at V and 2 bases at J, leaving 1 base unmatched. Germline V lookup: CDR1 MGHRA, CDR2 YSYEKL. CDR3 amino acids: CASSQGTGGNTEAFF. The CDR3, as DNA: TGCGCCAGCAGCCAAGGGACAGGGGGTAACACTGAAGCTTTCTTT.

This chain connects TRBV6-5 to TRBJ2-2, with 7 bases lining up with TRBD1. Germline V gene lookup returns CDR1 MNHEY and CDR2 SVGAGI. The CDR3 covers 15 residues. CDR3 amino acids: CASRQGITTTGELFF. The CDR3 region has the DNA TGTGCATCAAGACAGGGTATAACGACCACCGGGGAGCTGTTTTTT.

The chain uses TRBV3-1 (or the pseudogene TRBV3-2) and TRBJ2-5, with 8 bases aligning to TRBD2. Trimming took 1 base from V and 0 from J; bases not matched to a gene: 7. The CDR3 totals 17 residues. CDR1 and CDR2 (germline): LGHDT, YNNKEL (reference sequence). The CDR3 loop reads CASSQGPGGLYQETQYF. DNA of the CDR3: TGTGCCAGCAGCCAAGGGCCGGGGGGGTTGTACCAAGAGACCCAGTACTTC.

This chain connects TRBV7-6 to TRBJ2-7, with D unresolved. CDR1 and CDR2 from the germline V gene are SGHVS and FNYEAQ. This CDR3 has 14 amino acids. V was shortened by 1 base and J by 0 bases, with 7 bases between the two germline ends. CDR3 sequence reads: CASSLVADSYEQYF. CDR3 coding DNA: TGTGCCAGCAGCTTAGTGGCGGACTCCTACGAGCAGTACTTC.

The V gene is TRBV14, the J gene TRBJ2-1; 11 bases agree with TRBD2. The CDR3 sequence is 18 residues long. The germline V gene has CDR1 SGHDN and CDR2 FVKESK. The junction had 11 bases not matched to a gene; V was cut back by 3 bases and J by 4 bases. The CDR3 DNA is TGTGCCAGCAGCCAGGAGGGGCGACTAGCGGGACGGTACAATGAGCAGTTCTTC. Encoded protein: CASSQEGRLAGRYNEQFF.

This clone was seen only once. This chain connects TRBV7-2 to TRBJ2-3, with D hard to call. This CDR3 spans 15 amino acids. Germline V gene lookup returns CDR1 SGHTA and CDR2 FQGNSA. Trimming removed 0 bases at V and 0 bases at J, with 7 bases between. The CDR3, as DNA: TGTGCCAGCAGCTTAGCTTGGCAGAGCACAGATACGCAGTATTTT. This codes for CASSLAWQSTDTQYF.

V and J are TRBV6-5 and TRBJ2-2; a weak D match, TRBD1 (5 bases). Trimming removed 0 bases at V and 6 bases at J, with 14 bases between. The CDR3 totals 16 residues. CDR1 is MNHEY and CDR2 is SVGAGI in the germline V gene. The CDR3 nucleotides are TGTGCCAGCAGTTACTCGTCTCAGGGTTGGGCCGGGGAGCTGTTTTTT. This codes for CASSYSSQGWAGELFF.

This clone was counted a single time. The V gene is TRBV4-3, the J gene TRBJ1-2, with TRBD1 matching 8 bases. The CDR3 length is 16 residues. Per the germline V gene, CDR1 is LGHNA and CDR2 is YSLEER. V lost 0 bases to trimming and J lost 5 bases; unmatched junction nucleotides: 8. In DNA form, the CDR3 reads TGCGCCAGCAGCCAAGATCCGCGGACAGGGAGGTATGGCTACACCTTC. Translated: CASSQDPRTGRYGYTF.

J is TRBJ2-1 and V is TRBV27, with 11 nucleotides matching TRBD2. CDR1 and CDR2 from the germline V gene are MNHEY and SMNVEV (reference sequence). The CDR3 is 17 amino acids. V shed 5 bases and J 5 bases; nucleotides not matched to a gene: 11. This CDR3 is CASSPTHSGRANNEQFF. DNA for the CDR3: TGTGCCAGCAGTCCGACCCATAGCGGGAGGGCCAACAATGAGCAGTTCTTC.

The genes are TRBV7-9 and TRBJ2-1; 11 bases line up with TRBD2. Germline CDR1 is SEHNR and CDR2 is FQNEAQ (reference sequence). The CDR3 consists of 15 residues. J was trimmed by 6 bases and V by 5 bases; bases with no gene match: 6. Here the CDR3 reads CASSPPTSGVNEQFF. For the CDR3, the DNA is TGTGCCAGCAGCCCGCCGACTAGCGGGGTCAATGAGCAGTTCTTC.

CDR3 nucleotides: TGCGCCAGCAGCTTGGCCCCGGGAGCAGCAGAGACCCAGTACTTC. This gives the protein CASSLAPGAAETQYF. The gene calls are TRBV5-1 and TRBJ2-5, with D perhaps matching TRBD2 (6 bases). This CDR3 contains 15 residues. With 0 bases removed from V and 4 bases from J, the gap between germline ends came to 13 bases. Germline loops: CDR1 SGHRS, CDR2 YFSETQ.

This rearrangement joins TRBV6-5 to TRBJ1-2; TRBD1 agrees at 7 bases. Unmatched junction bases numbered 10, after V lost 10 bases and J lost 5 bases. In germline, CDR1 is MNHEY, CDR2 SVGAGI. The CDR3 consists of 13 residues. Here the CDR3 reads CATRTGPSYGYTF. CDR3 coding DNA: TGTGCCACCCGGACAGGCCCCTCTTATGGCTACACCTTC.

The J gene is TRBJ1-1, the V gene TRBV28; D might be TRBD1 (5 bases). The germline CDR1 and CDR2 sequences are MDHEN and SYDVKM. V lost 1 base and J lost 4, with 10 bases in between. The CDR3 loop spans 14 amino acids. CDR3 loop: CASSLLAGFTEAFF. CDR3 DNA sequence: TGTGCCAGCAGTTTATTAGCAGGGTTCACTGAAGCTTTCTTT.

The chain carries TRBV24-1 and TRBJ2-5; D may be TRBD2 (5 bases). Per germline, CDR1 KGHDR and CDR2 SFDVKD. The CDR3 sequence is 14 residues long. Between the trimmed V and J ends, which lost 4 bases and 4 bases, there was a span of 12 bases. The CDR3 region is CATSDPSGGETQYF. CDR3 nucleotides: TGTGCCACCAGTGACCCCAGCGGTGGAGAGACCCAGTACTTC.

The chain has TRBV9 and TRBJ2-7; D assignment may be TRBD1 or TRBD2 (6 bases each). Germline CDR1 and CDR2: SGDLS and YYNGEE. CDR3 length: 15 amino acids. With 4 bases removed from V and 4 bases from J, the gap between germline ends came to 18 bases. CDR3 DNA sequence: TGTGCCAGCAGCCGGGGGCGAGGACTGTTGTACGAGCAGTACTTC. Translated, it gives CASSRGRGLLYEQYF.

The chain combines TRBV4-1 with TRBJ2-1; no clear D. The V gene lost 4 bases and the J gene lost 9 bases, with 10 bases spanning the gap. Germline CDR1 is MGHRA and CDR2 is YSYEKL. The CDR3 totals 12 residues. The CDR3 sequence: CASSPIAGEQFF. CDR3 DNA: TGCGCCAGCAGCCCCATAGCCGGTGAGCAGTTCTTC.

The V and J genes are TRBV7-9 and TRBJ1-1; tentatively, D is TRBD1 (6 bases). V lost 2 bases to trimming and J lost 5 bases, with 12 bases between them. This CDR3 has 14 residues. Per the germline V gene, CDR1 is SEHNR and CDR2 is FQNEAQ (reference sequence). This CDR3 is CASSLKGVGTEAFF. CDR3 bases: TGTGCCAGCAGCTTAAAGGGGGTGGGGACTGAAGCTTTCTTT. Based on the CDR3 plus reference TRBV7-9 and TRBJ1-1, the full variable domain is DTGVSQNPRHKITKRGQNVTFRCDPISEHNRLYWYRQTLGQGPEFLTYFQNEAQLEKSRLLSDRFSAERPKGSFSTLEIQRTEQGDSAMYLCASSLKGVGTEAFFGQGTRLTVV.

J is TRBJ1-2 and V is TRBV4-1, with TRBD1 as a possible D gene (6 bases). The CDR3 covers 16 residues. Germline V gives CDR1 MGHRA, CDR2 YSYEKL. V was pared by 2 bases and J by 2 bases, with 15 bases between. The CDR3 DNA sequence: TGCGCCAGCAGCCAACCTACGACAGGCTTAAACTATGGCTACACCTTC. This gives the protein CASSQPTTGLNYGYTF.

This clone was observed a few times. CDR3 DNA: TGTGCCAGCAGTTTATTACCGGGACTTCGCTCTGGGGCCAACGTCCTGACTTTC. This codes for CASSLLPGLRSGANVLTF. The rearrangement uses TRBV27 and TRBJ2-6, with D perhaps TRBD2 (6 bases). This CDR3 comprises 18 residues. V gave up 1 base and J gave up 0 bases, with 13 bases separating them. Germline V gene data show CDR1 as MNHEY and CDR2 as SMNVEV (reference sequence). The entire variable domain, with the rest obtained from reference TRBV27 and TRBJ2-6, is as follows: EAQVTQNPRYLITVTGKKLTVTCSQNMNHEYMSWYRQDPGLGLRQIYYSMNVEVTDKGDVPEGYKVSRKEKRNFPLILESPSPNQTSLYFCASSLLPGLRSGANVLTFGAGSRLTVL.

V gene TRBV19 combines with J gene TRBJ1-5; 7 positions match TRBD1. Germline V CDR1 and CDR2: LNHDA, SQIVND (reference sequence). This CDR3 is built from 13 residues. CDR3 sequence reads: CRGQSDSNQPQHF. For the CDR3, the DNA is TGTAGGGGGCAGAGCGATAGCAATCAGCCCCAGCATTTT.

The genes are TRBV7-9 and TRBJ2-1; tentatively, D is TRBD1 (6 bases). This CDR3 has 14 residues. With 1 base removed from V and 7 bases from J, the gap between germline ends came to 11 bases. CDR1 and CDR2 (germline): SEHNR, FQNEAQ (reference sequence). CDR3 sequence reads: CASSLDLQGNEQFF. As DNA, the CDR3 is TGTGCCAGCAGCTTAGACTTACAGGGAAATGAGCAGTTCTTC.